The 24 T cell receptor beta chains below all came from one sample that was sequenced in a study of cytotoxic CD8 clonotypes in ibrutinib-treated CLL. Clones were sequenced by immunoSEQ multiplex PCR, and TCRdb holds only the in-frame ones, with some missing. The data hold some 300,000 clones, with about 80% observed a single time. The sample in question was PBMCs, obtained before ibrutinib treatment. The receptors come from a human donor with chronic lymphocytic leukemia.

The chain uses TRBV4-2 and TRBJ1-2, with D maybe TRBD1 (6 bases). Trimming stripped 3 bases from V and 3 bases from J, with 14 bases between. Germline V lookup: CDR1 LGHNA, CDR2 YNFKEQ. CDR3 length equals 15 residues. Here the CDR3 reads CASSQPQGSDYGYTF. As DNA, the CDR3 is TGTGCCAGCAGCCAGCCCCAGGGGTCTGACTATGGCTACACCTTC.

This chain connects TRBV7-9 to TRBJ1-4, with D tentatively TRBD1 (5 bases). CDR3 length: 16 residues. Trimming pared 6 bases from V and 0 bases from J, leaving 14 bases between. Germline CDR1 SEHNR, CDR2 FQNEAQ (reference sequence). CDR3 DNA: TGTGCCAGCAGTCGGGGCCGAAGGGCAACTAATGAAAAACTGTTTTTT. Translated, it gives CASSRGRRATNEKLFF.

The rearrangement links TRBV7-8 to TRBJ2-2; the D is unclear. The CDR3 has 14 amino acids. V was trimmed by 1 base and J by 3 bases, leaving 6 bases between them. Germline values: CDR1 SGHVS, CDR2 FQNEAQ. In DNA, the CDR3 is TGTGCCAGCAGCTTAGTAGTTTACACCGGGGAGCTGTTTTTT. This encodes CASSLVVYTGELFF.

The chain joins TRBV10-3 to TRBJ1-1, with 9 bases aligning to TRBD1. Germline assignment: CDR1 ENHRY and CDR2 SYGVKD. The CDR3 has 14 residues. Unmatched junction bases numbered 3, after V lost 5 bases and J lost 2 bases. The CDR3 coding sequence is TGTGCCATCAGTCGACAGGGGGTCAACACTGAAGCTTTCTTT. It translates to CAISRQGVNTEAFF.

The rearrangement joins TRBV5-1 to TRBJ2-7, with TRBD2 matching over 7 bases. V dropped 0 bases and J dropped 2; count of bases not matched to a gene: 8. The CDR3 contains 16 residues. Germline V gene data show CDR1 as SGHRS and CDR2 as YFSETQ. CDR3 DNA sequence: TGCGCCAGCAGCTTGGCCGGGCCGGGGGGACCCTACGAGCAGTACTTC. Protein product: CASSLAGPGGPYEQYF.

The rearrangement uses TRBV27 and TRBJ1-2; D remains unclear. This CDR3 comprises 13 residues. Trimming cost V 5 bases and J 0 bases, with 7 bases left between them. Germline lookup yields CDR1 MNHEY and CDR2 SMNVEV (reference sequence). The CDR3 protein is CASSGYPNYGYTF. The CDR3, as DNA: TGTGCCAGCAGTGGTTACCCTAACTATGGCTACACCTTC.

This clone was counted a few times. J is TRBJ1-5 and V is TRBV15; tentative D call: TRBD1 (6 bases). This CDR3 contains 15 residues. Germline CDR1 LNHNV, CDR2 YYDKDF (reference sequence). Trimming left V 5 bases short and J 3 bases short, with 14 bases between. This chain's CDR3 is CATSGSGVPNQPQHF. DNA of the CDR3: TGTGCCACCAGCGGCTCAGGGGTTCCCAATCAGCCCCAGCATTTT.

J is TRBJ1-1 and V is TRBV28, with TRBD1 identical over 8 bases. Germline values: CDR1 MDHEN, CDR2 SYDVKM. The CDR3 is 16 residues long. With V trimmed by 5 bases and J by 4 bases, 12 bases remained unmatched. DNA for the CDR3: TGTGCCAGCAGTCACCCCTCGGACAGGGAGAGCACTGAAGCTTTCTTT. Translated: CASSHPSDRESTEAFF. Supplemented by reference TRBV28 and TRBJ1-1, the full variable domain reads DVKVTQSSRYLVKRTGEKVFLECVQDMDHENMFWYRQDPGLGLRLIYFSYDVKMKEKGDIPEGYSVSREKKERFSLILESASTNQTSMYLCASSHPSDRESTEAFFGQGTRLTVV.

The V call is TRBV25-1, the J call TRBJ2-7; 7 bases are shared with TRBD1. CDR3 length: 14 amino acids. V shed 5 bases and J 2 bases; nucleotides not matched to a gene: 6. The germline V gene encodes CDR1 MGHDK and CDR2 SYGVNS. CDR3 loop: CASSPIGTAYEQYF. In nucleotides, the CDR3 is TGTGCCAGCAGTCCGATCGGGACAGCCTACGAGCAGTACTTC.

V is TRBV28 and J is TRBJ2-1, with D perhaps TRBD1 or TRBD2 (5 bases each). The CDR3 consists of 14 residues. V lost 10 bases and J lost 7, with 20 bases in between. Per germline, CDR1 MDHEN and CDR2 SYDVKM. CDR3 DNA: TGTGCCACCCGGGACCGGAGCGGTGGGAATGAGCAGTTCTTC. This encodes CATRDRSGGNEQFF. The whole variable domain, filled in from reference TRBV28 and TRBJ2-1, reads DVKVTQSSRYLVKRTGEKVFLECVQDMDHENMFWYRQDPGLGLRLIYFSYDVKMKEKGDIPEGYSVSREKKERFSLILESASTNQTSMYLCATRDRSGGNEQFFGPGTRLTVL.

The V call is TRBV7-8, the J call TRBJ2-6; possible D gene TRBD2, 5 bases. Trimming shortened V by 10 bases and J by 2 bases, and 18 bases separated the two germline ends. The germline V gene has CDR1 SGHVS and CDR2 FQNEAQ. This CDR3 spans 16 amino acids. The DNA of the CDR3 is TGTGCCACCTCCTGGACGGGAAGGACTGGGGCCAACGTCCTGACTTTC. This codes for CATSWTGRTGANVLTF.

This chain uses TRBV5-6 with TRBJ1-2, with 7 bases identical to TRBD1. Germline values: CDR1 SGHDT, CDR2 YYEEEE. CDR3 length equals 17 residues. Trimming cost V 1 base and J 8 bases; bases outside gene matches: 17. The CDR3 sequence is CASSLWVGGFLIDGYTF. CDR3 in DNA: TGTGCCAGCAGCTTGTGGGTAGGGGGCTTCCTTATCGACGGCTACACCTTC. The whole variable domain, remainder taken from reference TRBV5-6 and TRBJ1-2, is DAGVTQSPTHLIKTRGQQVTLRCSPKSGHDTVSWYQQALGQGPQFIFQYYEEEERQRGNFPDRFSGHQFPNYSSELNVNALLLGDSALYLCASSLWVGGFLIDGYTFGSGTRLTVV.

The CDR3 coding sequence is TGTGCCAGCAGCTTCAGGTCGGGGGCCATAGTTGCAACTAATGAAAAACTGTTTTTT. Translated: CASSFRSGAIVATNEKLFF. V is TRBV5-4 and J is TRBJ1-4; tentatively, D is TRBD1 (6 bases). Trimming removed 2 bases at V and 0 bases at J, with 20 bases between. This CDR3 has 19 residues. Germline values: CDR1 SGHNT, CDR2 YYREEE (reference sequence).

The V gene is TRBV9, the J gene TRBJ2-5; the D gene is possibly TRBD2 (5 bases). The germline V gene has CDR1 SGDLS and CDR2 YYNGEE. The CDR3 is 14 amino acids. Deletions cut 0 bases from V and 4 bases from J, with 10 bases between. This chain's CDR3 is CASSVAVGRETQYF. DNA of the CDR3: TGTGCCAGCAGCGTAGCGGTGGGGAGAGAGACCCAGTACTTC.

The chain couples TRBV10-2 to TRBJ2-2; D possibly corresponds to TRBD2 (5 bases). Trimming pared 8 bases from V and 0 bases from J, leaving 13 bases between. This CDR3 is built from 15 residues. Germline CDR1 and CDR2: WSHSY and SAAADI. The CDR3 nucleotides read TGCGCCAGCCGGAGGTTACTTTCGAACACCGGGGAGCTGTTTTTT. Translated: CASRRLLSNTGELFF.

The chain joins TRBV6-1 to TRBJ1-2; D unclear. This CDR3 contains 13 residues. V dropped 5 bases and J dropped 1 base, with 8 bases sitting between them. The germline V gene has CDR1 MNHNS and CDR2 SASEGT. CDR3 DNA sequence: TGTGCCAGCAGTAACTACCTTAACTATGGCTACACCTTC. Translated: CASSNYLNYGYTF.

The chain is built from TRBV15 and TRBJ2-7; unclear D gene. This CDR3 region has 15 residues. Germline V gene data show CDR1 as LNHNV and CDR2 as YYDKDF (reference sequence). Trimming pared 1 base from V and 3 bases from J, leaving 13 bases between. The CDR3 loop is CATSRADVENYEQYF. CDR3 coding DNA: TGTGCCACCAGCAGAGCAGACGTCGAAAACTACGAGCAGTACTTC.

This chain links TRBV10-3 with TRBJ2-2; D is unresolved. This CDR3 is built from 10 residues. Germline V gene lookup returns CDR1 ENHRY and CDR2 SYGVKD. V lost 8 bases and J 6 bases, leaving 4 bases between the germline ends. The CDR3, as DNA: TGTGCCATCGGGGCCGGGGAGCTGTTTTTT. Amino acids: CAIGAGELFF.

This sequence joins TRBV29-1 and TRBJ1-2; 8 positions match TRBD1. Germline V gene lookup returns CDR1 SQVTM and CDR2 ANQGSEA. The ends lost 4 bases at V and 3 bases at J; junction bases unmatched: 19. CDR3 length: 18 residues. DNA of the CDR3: TGCAGCGTTGTAGGTCCCGGGACAGGTTACTCAGGGCACTATGGCTACACCTTC. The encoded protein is CSVVGPGTGYSGHYGYTF. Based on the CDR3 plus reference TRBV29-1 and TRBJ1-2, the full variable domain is SAVISQKPSRDICQRGTSLTIQCQVDSQVTMMFWYRQQPGQSLTLIATANQGSEATYESGFVIDKFPISRPNLTFSTLTVSNMSPEDSSIYLCSVVGPGTGYSGHYGYTFGSGTRLTVV.

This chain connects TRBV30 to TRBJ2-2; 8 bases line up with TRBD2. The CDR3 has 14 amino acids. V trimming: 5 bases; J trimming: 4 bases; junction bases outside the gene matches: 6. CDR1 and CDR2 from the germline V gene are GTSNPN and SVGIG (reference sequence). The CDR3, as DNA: TGTGCCTGGCGGACTAGCTTAGTCACCGGGGAGCTGTTTTTT. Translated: CAWRTSLVTGELFF.

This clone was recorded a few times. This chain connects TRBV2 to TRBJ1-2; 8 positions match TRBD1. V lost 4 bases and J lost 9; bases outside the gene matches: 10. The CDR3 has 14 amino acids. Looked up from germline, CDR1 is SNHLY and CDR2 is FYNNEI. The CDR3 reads CASSVGTGGTSYTF. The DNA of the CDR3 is TGTGCCAGCAGTGTCGGGACAGGTGGGACAAGCTACACCTTC.

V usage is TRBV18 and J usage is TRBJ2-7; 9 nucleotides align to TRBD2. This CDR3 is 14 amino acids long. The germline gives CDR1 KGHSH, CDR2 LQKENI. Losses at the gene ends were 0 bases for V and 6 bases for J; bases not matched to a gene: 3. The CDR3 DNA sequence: TGTGCCAGCTCACCACCGGGACTAGCCAGCGAGCAGTACTTC. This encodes CASSPPGLASEQYF.

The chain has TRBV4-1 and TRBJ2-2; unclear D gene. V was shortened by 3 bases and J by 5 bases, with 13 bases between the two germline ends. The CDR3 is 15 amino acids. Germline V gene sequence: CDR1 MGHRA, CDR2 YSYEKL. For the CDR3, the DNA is TGCGCCAGCAGCCAGGGCCCAAGAGGAACCGGGGAGCTGTTTTTT. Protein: CASSQGPRGTGELFF.

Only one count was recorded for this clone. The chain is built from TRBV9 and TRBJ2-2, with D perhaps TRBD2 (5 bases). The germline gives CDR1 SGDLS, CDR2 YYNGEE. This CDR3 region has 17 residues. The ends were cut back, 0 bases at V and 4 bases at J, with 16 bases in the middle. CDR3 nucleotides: TGTGCCAGCAGCGTAGATCCCCTTGGCGGGCTCACCGGGGAGCTGTTTTTT. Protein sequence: CASSVDPLGGLTGELFF.